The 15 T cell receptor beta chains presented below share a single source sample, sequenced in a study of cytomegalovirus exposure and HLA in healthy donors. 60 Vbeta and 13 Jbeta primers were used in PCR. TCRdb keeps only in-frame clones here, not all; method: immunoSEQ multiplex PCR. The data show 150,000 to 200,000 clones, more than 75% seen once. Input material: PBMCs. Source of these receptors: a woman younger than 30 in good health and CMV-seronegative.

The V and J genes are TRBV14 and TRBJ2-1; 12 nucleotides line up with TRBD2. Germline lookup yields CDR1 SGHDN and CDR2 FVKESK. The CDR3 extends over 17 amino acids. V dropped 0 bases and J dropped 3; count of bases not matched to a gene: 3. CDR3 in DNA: TGTGCCAGCAGCCAAGAGAGGACTAGCGGGGTCTACAATGAGCAGTTCTTC. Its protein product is CASSQERTSGVYNEQFF.

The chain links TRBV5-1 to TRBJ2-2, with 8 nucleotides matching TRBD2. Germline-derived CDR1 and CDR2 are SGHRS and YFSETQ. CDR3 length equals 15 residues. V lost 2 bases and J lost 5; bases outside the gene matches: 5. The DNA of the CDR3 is TGCGCCAGCAGCTTCAGCGGGAGTGGTACCGGGGAGCTGTTTTTT. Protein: CASSFSGSGTGELFF.

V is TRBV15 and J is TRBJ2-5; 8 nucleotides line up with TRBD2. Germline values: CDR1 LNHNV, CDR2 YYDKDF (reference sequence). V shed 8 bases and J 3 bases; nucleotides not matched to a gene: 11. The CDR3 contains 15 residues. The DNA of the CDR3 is TGTGCCACCCGCACGGCTAGCGGGCTTAAAGAGACCCAGTACTTC. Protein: CATRTASGLKETQYF.

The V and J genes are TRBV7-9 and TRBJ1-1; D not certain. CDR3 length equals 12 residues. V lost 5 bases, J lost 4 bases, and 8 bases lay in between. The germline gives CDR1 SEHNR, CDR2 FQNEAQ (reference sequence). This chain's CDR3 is CASSPSLTEAFF. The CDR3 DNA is TGTGCCAGCAGCCCAAGCCTCACTGAAGCTTTCTTT. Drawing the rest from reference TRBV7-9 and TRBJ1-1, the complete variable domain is DTGVSQNPRHKITKRGQNVTFRCDPISEHNRLYWYRQTLGQGPEFLTYFQNEAQLEKSRLLSDRFSAERPKGSFSTLEIQRTEQGDSAMYLCASSPSLTEAFFGQGTRLTVV.

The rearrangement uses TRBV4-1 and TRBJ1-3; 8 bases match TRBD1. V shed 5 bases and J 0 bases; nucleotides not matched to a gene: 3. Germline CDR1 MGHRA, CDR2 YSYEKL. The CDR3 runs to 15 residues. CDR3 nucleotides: TGCGCCAGCAGCGCGGGACAGGCCTCTGGAAACACCATATATTTT. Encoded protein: CASSAGQASGNTIYF.

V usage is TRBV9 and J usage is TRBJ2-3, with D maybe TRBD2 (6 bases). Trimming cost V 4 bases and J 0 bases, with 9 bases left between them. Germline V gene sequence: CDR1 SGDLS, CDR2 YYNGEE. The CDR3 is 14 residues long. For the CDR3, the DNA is TGTGCCAGCAGCCCCAGCGGGAGCACAGATACGCAGTATTTT. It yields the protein CASSPSGSTDTQYF.

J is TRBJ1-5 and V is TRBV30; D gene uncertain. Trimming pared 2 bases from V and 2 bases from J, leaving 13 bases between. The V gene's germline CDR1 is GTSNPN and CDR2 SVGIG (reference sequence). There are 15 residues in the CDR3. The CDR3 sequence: CAWSFSVSGNQPQHF. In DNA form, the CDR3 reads TGTGCCTGGAGTTTTTCGGTGAGCGGCAATCAGCCCCAGCATTTT.

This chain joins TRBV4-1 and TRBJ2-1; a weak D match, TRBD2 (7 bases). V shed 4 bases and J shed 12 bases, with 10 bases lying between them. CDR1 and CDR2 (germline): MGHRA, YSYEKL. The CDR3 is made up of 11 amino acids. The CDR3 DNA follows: TGCGCCAGCAGCCCAGGGGAGGGGCAGTTCTTC. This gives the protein CASSPGEGQFF.

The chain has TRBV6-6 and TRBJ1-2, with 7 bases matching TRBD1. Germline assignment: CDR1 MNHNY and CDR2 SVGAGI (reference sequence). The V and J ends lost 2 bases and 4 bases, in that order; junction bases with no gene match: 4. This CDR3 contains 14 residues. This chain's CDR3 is CASSYDRVGYGYTF. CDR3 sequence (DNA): TGTGCCAGCAGTTACGACAGGGTAGGCTATGGCTACACCTTC.

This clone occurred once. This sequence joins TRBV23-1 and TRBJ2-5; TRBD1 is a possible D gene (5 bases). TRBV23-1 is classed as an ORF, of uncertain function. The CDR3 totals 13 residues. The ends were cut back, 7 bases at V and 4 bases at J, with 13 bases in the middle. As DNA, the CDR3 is TGCGCCAGCATAGGACATCTCAGAGAGACCCAGTACTTC. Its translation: CASIGHLRETQYF.

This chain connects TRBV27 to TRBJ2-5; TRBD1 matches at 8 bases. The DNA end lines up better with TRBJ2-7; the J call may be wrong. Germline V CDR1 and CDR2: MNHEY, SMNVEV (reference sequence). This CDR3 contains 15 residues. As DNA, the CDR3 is TGTGCCAGCAGTTTAGGGACAGGCAGCTCCTACGAGCAGTACTTC. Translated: CASSLGTGSSYEQYF.

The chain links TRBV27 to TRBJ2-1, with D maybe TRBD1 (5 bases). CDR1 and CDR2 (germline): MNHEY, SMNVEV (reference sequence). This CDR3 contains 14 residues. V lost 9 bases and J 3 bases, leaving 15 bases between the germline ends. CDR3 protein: CASTGTPGYNEQFF. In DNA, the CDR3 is TGTGCCAGTACAGGAACCCCGGGCTACAATGAGCAGTTCTTC.

The CDR3 is CASSQDDSGRPREQYF. DNA of the CDR3: TGTGCCAGCAGCCAAGATGACAGCGGGAGGCCGCGGGAGCAGTACTTC. The gene calls are TRBV4-2 and TRBJ2-7; 9 bases align to TRBD2. The CDR3 length is 16 residues. The V and J ends lost 0 bases and 7 bases, in that order; junction bases with no gene match: 10. The V gene's germline CDR1 is LGHNA and CDR2 YNFKEQ.

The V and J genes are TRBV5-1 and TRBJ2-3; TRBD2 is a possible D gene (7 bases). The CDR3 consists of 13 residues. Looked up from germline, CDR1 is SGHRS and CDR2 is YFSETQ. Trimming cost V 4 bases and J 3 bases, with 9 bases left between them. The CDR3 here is CASSAGATDTQYF. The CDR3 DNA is TGCGCCAGCAGCGCGGGGGCTACAGATACGCAGTATTTT.

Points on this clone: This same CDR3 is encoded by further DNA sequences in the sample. The DNA of the CDR3 is TGTGCCAGCAGTTTCATTTCTGGGCAGACATATGGCTACACCTTC. Encoded protein: CASSFISGQTYGYTF. The rearrangement links TRBV6-6 to TRBJ1-2, with unresolved D. Germline loops: CDR1 MNHNY, CDR2 SVGAGI (reference sequence). CDR3 length equals 15 residues. Trimming shortened V by 4 bases and J by 5 bases, and 17 bases separated the two germline ends.